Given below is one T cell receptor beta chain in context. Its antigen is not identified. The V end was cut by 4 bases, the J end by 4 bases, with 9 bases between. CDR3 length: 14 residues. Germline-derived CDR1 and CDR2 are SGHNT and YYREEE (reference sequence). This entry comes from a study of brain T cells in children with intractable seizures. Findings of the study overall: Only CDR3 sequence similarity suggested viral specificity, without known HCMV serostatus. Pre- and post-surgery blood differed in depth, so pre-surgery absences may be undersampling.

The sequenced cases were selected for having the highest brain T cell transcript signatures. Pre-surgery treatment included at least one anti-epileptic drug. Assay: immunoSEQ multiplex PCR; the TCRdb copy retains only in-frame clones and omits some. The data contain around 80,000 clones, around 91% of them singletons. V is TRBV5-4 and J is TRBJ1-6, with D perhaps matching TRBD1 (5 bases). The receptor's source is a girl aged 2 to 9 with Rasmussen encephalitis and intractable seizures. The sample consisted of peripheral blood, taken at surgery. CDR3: CASSPRGYNSPLHF. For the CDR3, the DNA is TGTGCCAGCAGCCCCCGGGGGTATAATTCACCCCTCCACTTT.